This TCR beta chain was retrieved from a study of shared clonotypes between healthy human individuals. Only in-frame clones appear in the TCRdb table, and some are missing; sequencing was by immunoSEQ multiplex PCR. The data show about 730,000 clones, with roughly 72% seen just once and around 1.7% held by the top ten. V was clipped by 0 bases and J by 1 base, with 10 bases between them. CDR1 SGHRS and CDR2 YFSETQ come from the germline V gene. The CDR3 extends over 15 amino acids. The sample taken for sequencing was memory CD4+ T cells sorted from blood. Noted subset: CD45RA-negative fraction. The sequence came from a woman in her 30s in good health. The chain uses TRBV5-1 and TRBJ1-1; D remains unclear. CDR3 amino acids: CASSLEARWNTEAFF. In nucleotides, the CDR3 is TGCGCCAGCAGCTTGGAGGCCAGGTGGAACACTGAAGCTTTCTTT.